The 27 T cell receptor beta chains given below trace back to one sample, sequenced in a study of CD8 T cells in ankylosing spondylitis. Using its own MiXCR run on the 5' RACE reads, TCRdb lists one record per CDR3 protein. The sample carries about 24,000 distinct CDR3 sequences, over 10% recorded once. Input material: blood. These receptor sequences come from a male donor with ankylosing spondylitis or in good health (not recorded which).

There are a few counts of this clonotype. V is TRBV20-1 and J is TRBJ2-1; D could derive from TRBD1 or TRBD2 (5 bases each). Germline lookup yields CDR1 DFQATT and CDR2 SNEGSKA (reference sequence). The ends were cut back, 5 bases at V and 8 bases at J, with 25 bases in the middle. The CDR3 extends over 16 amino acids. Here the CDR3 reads CSAGDPRRLGEHEQFF. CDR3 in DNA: TGCAGTGCTGGCGACCCCAGGAGGTTGGGGGAGCATGAGCAGTTCTTC.

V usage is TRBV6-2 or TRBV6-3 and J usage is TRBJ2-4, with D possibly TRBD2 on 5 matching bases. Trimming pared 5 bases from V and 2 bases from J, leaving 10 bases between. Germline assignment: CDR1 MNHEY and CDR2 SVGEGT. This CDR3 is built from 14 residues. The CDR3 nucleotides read TGTGCCAGCAGTCTTCTAGCTTCCAAAAACATTCAGTACTTC. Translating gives CASSLLASKNIQYF.

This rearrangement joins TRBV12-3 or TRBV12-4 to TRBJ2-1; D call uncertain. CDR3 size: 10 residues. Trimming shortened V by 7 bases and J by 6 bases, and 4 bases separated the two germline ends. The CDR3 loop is CASNSNEQFF. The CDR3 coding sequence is TGTGCCAGCAATTCCAATGAGCAGTTCTTC.

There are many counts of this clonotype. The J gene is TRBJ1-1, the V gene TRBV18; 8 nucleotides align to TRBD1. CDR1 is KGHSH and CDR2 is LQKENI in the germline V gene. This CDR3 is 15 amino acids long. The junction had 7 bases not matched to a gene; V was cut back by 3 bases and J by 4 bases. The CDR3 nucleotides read TGTGCCAGCTCACCCCCAGGGGGCTTGGGCACTGAAGCTTTCTTT. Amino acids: CASSPPGGLGTEAFF.

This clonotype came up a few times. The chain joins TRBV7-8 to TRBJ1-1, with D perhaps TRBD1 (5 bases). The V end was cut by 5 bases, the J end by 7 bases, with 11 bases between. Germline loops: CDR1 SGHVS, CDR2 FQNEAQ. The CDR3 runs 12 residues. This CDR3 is CASSAQGVEAFF. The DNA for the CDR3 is TGTGCCAGCAGCGCCCAAGGGGTTGAAGCTTTCTTT. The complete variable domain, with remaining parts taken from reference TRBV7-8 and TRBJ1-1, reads GAGVSQSPRYKVAKRGQDVALRCDPISGHVSLFWYQQALGQGPEFLTYFQNEAQLDKSGLPSDRFFAERPEGSVSTLKIQRTQQEDSAVYLCASSAQGVEAFFGQGTRLTVV.

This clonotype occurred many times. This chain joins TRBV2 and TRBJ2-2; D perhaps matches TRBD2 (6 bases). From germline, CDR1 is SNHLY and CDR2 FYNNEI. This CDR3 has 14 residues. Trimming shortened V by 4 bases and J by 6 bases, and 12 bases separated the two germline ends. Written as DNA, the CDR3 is TGTGCCAGCAGTGGGGGAGGTGTCTCCGGGGAGCTGTTTTTT. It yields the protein CASSGGGVSGELFF. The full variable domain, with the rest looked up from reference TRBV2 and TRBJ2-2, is EPEVTQTPSHQVTQMGQEVILRCVPISNHLYFYWYRQILGQKVEFLVSFYNNEISEKSEIFDDQFSVERPDGSNFTLKIRSTKLEDSAMYFCASSGGGVSGELFFGEGSRLTVL.

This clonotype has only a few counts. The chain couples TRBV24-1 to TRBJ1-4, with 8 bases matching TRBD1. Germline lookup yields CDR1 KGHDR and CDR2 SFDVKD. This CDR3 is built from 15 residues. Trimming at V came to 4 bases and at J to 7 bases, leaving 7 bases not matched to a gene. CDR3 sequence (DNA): TGTGCCACCAGTGAGTCCGGGACAGGCCTTGAAAAACTGTTTTTT. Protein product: CATSESGTGLEKLFF.

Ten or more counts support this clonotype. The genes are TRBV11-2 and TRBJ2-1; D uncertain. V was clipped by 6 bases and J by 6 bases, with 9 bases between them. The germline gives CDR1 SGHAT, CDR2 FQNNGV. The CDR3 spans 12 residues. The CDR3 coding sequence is TGTGCCAGCAGTAGCAACCGCAATGAGCAGTTCTTC. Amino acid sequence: CASSSNRNEQFF.

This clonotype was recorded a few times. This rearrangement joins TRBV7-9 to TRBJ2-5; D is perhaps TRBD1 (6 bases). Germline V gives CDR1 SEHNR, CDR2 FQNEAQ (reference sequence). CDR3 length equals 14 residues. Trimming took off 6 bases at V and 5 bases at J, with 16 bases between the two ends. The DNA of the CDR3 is TGTGCCAGCAGTAGACGGACAGATGGTGAGACCCAGTACTTC. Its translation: CASSRRTDGETQYF.

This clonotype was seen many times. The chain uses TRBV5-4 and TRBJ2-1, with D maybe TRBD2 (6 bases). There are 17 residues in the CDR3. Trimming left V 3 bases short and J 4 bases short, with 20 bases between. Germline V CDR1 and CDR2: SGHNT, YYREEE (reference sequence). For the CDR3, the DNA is TGTGCCAGCAGCTCACGATTGGAGGGACTGAGGTACAATGAGCAGTTCTTC. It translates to CASSSRLEGLRYNEQFF. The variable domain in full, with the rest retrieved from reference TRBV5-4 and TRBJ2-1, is ETGVTQSPTHLIKTRGQQVTLRCSSQSGHNTVSWYQQALGQGPQFIFQYYREEENGRGNFPPRFSGLQFPNYSSELNVNALELDDSALYLCASSSRLEGLRYNEQFFGPGTRLTVL.

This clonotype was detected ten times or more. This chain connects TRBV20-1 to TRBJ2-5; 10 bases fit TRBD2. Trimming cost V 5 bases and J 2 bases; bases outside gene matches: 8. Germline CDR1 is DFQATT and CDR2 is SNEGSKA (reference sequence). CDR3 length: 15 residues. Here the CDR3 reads CSAGPPAGGQETQYF. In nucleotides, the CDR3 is TGCAGTGCTGGGCCCCCAGCGGGGGGGCAAGAGACCCAGTACTTC.

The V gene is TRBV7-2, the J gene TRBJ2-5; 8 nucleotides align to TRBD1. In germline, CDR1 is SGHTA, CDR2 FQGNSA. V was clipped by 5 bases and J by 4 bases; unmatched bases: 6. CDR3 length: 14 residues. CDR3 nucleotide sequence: TGTGCCAGCAGCGGCAGGGGGCGACTAGAGACCCAGTACTTC. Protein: CASSGRGRLETQYF.

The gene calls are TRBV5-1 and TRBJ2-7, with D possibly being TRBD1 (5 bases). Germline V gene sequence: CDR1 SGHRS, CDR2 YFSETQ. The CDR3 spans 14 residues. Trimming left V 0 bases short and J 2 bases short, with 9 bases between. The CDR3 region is CASSLGQGPYEQYF. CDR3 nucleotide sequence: TGCGCCAGCAGCTTGGGGCAGGGCCCCTACGAGCAGTACTTC. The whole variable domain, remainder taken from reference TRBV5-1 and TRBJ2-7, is KAGVTQTPRYLIKTRGQQVTLSCSPISGHRSVSWYQQTPGQGLQFLFEYFSETQRNKGNFPGRFSGRQFSNSRSEMNVSTLELGDSALYLCASSLGQGPYEQYFGPGTRLTVT.

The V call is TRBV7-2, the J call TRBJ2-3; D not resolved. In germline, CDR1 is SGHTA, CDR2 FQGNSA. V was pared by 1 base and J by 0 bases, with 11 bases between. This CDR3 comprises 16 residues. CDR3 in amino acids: CASSLGSSPSTDTQYF. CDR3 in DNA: TGTGCCAGCAGCTTAGGCAGTTCCCCTAGCACAGATACGCAGTATTTT.

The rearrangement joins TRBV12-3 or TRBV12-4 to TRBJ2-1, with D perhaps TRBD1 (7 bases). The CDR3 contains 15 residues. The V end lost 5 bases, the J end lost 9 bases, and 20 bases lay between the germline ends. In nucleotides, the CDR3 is TGTGCCAGCAGTCCGGACAGGAGGGGATCGAGTGAGCAGTTCTTC. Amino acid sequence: CASSPDRRGSSEQFF.

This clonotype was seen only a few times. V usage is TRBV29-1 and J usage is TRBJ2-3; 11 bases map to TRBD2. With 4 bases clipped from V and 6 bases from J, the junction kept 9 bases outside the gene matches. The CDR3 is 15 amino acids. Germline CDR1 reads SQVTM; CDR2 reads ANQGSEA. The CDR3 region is CSVGGSGGALDTQYF. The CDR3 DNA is TGCAGCGTTGGGGGTAGCGGGGGGGCTCTTGATACGCAGTATTTT.

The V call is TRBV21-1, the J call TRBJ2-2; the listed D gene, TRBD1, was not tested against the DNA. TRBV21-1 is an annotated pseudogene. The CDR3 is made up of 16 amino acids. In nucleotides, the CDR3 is TGTGCCAGCAGCAAATTGCAGGGAGCGGACACCGGGGAGCTGTTTTTT. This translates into CASSKLQGADTGELFF.

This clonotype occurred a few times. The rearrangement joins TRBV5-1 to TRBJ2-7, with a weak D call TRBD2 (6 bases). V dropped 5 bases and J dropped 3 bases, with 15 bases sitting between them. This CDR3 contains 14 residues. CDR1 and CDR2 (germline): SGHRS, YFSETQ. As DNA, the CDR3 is TGCGCCAGCAGTTCCCCACGGGGGAGCTACGAGCAGTACTTC. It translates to CASSSPRGSYEQYF.

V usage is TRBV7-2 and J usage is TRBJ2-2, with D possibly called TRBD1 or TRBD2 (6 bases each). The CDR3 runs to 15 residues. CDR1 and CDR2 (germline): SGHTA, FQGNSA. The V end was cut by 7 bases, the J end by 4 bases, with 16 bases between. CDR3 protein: CASNYKGGSTGELFF. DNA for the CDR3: TGTGCCAGCAACTATAAGGGGGGATCCACCGGGGAGCTGTTTTTT.

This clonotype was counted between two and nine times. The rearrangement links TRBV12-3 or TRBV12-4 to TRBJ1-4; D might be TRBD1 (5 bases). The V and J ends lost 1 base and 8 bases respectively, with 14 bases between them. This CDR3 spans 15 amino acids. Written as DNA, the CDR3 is TGTGCCAGCAGTTTAGTATCGCAGGGAGGCGAAAAACTGTTTTTT. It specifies CASSLVSQGGEKLFF.

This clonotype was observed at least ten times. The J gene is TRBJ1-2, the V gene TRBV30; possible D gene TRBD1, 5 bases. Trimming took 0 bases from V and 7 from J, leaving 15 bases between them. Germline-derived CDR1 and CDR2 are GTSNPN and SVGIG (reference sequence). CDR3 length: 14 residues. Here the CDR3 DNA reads TGTGCCTGGAGTGTTAAAGGGGCGAGAGGTGGCTACACCTTC. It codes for CAWSVKGARGGYTF.

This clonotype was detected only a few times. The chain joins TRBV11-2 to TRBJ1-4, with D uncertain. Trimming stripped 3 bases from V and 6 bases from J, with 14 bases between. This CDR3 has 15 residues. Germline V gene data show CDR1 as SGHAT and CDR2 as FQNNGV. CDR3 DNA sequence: TGTGCCAGCAGCTTCGAAGTGGGGAAGCATGAAAAACTGTTTTTT. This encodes CASSFEVGKHEKLFF.

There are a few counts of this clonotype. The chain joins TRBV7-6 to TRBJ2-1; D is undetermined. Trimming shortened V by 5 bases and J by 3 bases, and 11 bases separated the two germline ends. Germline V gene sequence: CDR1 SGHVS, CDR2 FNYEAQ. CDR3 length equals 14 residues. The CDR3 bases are TGTGCCAGCAGCCGTTCTTTTCTCTACAATGAGCAGTTCTTC. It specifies CASSRSFLYNEQFF.

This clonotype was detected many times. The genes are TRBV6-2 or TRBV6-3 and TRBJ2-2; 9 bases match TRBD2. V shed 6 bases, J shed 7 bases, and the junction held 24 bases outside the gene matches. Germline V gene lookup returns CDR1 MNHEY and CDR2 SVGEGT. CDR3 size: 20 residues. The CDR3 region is CASSPPTSGLAQRRIGELFF. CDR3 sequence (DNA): TGTGCCAGCAGCCCCCCGACTAGCGGCCTAGCCCAACGGAGGATCGGGGAGCTGTTTTTT.

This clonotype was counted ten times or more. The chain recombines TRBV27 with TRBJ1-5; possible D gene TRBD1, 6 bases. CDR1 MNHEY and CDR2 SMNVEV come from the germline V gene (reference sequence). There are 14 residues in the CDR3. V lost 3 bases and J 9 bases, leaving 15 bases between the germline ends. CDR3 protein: CASSFRGGGMPQHF. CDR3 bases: TGTGCCAGCAGTTTTCGGGGAGGGGGGATGCCCCAGCATTTT.

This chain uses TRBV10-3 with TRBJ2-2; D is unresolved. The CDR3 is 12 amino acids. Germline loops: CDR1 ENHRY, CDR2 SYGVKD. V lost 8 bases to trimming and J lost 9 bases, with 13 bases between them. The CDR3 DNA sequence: TGTGCCATCGGCCCCCGGGTGTGGGAGCTGTTTTTT. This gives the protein CAIGPRVWELFF.

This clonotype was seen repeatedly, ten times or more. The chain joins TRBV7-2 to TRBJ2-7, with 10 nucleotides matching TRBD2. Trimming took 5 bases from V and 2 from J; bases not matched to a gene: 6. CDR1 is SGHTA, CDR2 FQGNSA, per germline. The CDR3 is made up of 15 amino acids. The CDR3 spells CASSPRTSGTYEQYF. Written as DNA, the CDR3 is TGTGCCAGCAGCCCCCGGACTAGCGGCACCTACGAGCAGTACTTC.